Detailed here is one TCR beta chain. The antigen remains unidentified. The CDR3 extends over 15 amino acids. Germline V gene sequence: CDR1 MDHEN, CDR2 SYDVKM. V was pared by 6 bases and J by 7 bases, with 9 bases of the junction left unmatched. Sequencing used immunoSEQ multiplex PCR; TCRdb keeps in-frame clones, though not all of them. Seen here are approximately 110,000 clones, 85% to 90% observed once, and the top ten hold around 4.4%. This entry comes from a study of T cell responses to AZD1222 COVID-19 vaccine. Broader study findings: No day 14 peak samples; only post-peak repertoires were characterized. Variant regions that are unmutated are reportedly the target of nearly half of spike-specific TCRs. Spike-specific TCR breadth and depth rose after two AZD1222 doses.

Whether given at about 4 or about 12 weeks, second doses were pooled. The sample consisted of peripheral blood, taken 28 days after the second AZD1222 dose. The chain employs TRBV28 and TRBJ1-4; 9 bases line up with TRBD1. The TCR was taken from an adult who received the AZD1222 COVID-19 vaccine. CDR3 loop: CASRCSGQGCEKLFF. The DNA for the CDR3 is TGTGCCAGCAGGTGTTCCGGACAGGGGTGTGAAAAACTGTTTTTT.